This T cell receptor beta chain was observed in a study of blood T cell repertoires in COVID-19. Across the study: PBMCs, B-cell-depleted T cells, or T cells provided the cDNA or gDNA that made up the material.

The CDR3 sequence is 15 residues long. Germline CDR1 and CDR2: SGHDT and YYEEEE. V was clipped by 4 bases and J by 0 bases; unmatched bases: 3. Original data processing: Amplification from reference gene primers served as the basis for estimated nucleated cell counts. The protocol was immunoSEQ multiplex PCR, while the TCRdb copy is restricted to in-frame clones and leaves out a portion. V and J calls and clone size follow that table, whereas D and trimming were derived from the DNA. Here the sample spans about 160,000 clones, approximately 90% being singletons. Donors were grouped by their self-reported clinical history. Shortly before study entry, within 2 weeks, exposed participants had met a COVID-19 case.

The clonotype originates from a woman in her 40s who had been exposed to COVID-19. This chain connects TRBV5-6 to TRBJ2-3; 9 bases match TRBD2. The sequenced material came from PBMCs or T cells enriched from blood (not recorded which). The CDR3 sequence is CASSRLADSTDTQYF. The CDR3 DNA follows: TGTGCCAGCAGCCGACTAGCGGATAGCACAGATACGCAGTATTTT.